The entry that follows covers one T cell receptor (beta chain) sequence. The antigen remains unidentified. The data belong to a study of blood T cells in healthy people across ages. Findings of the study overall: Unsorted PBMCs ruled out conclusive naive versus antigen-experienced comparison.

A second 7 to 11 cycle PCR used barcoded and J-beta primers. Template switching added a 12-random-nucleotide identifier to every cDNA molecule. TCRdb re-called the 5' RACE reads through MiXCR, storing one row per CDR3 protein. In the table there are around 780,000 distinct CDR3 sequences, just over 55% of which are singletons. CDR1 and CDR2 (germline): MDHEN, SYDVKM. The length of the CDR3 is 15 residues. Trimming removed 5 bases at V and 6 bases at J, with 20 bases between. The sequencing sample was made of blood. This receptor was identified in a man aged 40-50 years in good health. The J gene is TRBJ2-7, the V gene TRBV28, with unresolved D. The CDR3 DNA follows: TGTGCCAGCAGTCCAGCCCAATCGGTAAGGTGCGAGCAGTACTTC. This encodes CASSPAQSVRCEQYF.